Listed below are T cell receptor beta chains from one sample, sequenced in a study of post-analysis software for immune sequencing data. TCRdb used MiXCR to reprocess the PCR reads, holding one entry per CDR3 protein. The table records hundreds of thousands of distinct CDR3 sequences, roughly 27% of them present only once. Sequencing input: blood. The receptors stem from a girl aged 5 to 17 with multiple sclerosis. Each CDR3 is given with its conserved first and last residue. A D gene is named only where the DNA matches it firmly. The size of a clone is reported for some rows only, either as once, few or many, or as a class for expanded clones.

V	size	D	J	CDR3	DNA
TRBV24-1	few	TRBD2	TRBJ2-5	CATSDRTSGVETQYF	TGTGCCACCAGTGATCGGACTAGCGGGGTTGAGACCCAGTACTTC
TRBV9	.	.	TRBJ2-1	CAGSVTGLRYNEQFF	TGTGCCGGCAGCGTAACAGGGCTGCGATACAATGAGCAGTTCTTC
TRBV15	many	.	TRBJ2-3	CATSRVRDSTDTQYF	TGTGCCACCAGCAGAGTCCGGGACAGCACAGATACGCAGTATTTT
TRBV20-1	.	.	TRBJ1-5	CSASTSLNSNQPQHF	TGCAGTGCTAGCACCAGCCTAAATAGCAATCAGCCCCAGCATTTT
TRBV29-1	few	TRBD1	TRBJ1-2	CSAFGGGGDGYTF	TGCAGCGCCTTCGGAGGGGGCGGCGATGGCTACACCTTC
TRBV27	few	TRBD1	TRBJ2-4	CASSALQGQAKNIQYF	TGTGCCAGCAGTGCCTTACAGGGGCAGGCCAAAAACATTCAGTACTTC
TRBV7-9	.	.	TRBJ2-3	CASRLTARGTDTQYF	TGTGCCAGCAGACTGACTGCGAGGGGGACAGATACGCAGTATTTT
TRBV15	few	TRBD1	TRBJ1-6	CATSRDRNRGNSPLHF	TGTGCCACCAGCAGAGATCGGAACAGGGGTAATTCACCCCTCCACTTT
TRBV20-1	.	TRBD1	TRBJ2-7	CSARTGASYEQYF	TGCAGTGCCCGGACAGGGGCATCCTACGAGCAGTACTTC
TRBV29-1	many	.	TRBJ2-6	CSVVRGTGANVLTF	TGCAGCGTTGTTCGGGGAACTGGGGCCAACGTCCTGACTTTC
TRBV12-3/TRBV12-4	few	.	TRBJ1-1	CASSLGGQTEAFF	TGTGCCAGCAGTTTAGGCGGACAGACTGAAGCTTTCTTT
TRBV7-9	.	.	TRBJ1-6	CASSFSVSPLHF	TGTGCCAGCAGCTTCTCGGTTTCACCCCTCCACTTT
TRBV11-2	.	TRBD2	TRBJ2-5	CASSTGLAGGPREQYF	TGTGCCAGCAGCACGGGACTAGCGGGAGGGCCTCGTGAGCAGTACTTC
TRBV25-1	few	.	TRBJ1-2	CATAGRDGYTF	TGTGCCACCGCCGGGAGAGATGGCTACACCTTC
TRBV27	few	TRBD2	TRBJ2-1	CASGDGGARLEQFF	TGTGCCAGCGGGGACGGGGGGGCCCGCCTTGAGCAGTTCTTC
TRBV29-1	.	TRBD2	TRBJ2-1	CSVGRASGIADEQFF	TGCAGCGTTGGAAGGGCTAGCGGGATTGCCGATGAGCAGTTCTTC
TRBV5-1	once	.	TRBJ2-2	CASRRSGVRGYTGELFF	TGCGCCAGCAGGCGTAGCGGAGTAAGGGGCTACACCGGGGAGCTGTTTTTT
TRBV7-2	many	.	TRBJ2-3	CASRQGGTDTQYF	TGTGCCAGCAGACAGGGGGGGACAGATACGCAGTATTTT
TRBV6-2/TRBV6-3	many	.	TRBJ2-5	CASSYGQQETQYF	TGTGCCAGCAGTTACGGACAGCAAGAGACCCAGTACTTC
TRBV29-1	few	.	TRBJ2-1	CSVDGLTLNEQFF	TGCAGCGTTGACGGACTGACCTTAAATGAGCAGTTCTTC
TRBV11-2	.	.	TRBJ2-2	CASSPNRASNTGELFF	TGTGCCAGCAGCCCTAACAGGGCCTCGAACACCGGGGAGCTGTTTTTT
TRBV21-1	.	.	TRBJ1-5	CASSKGGRGRDQPQHF	TGTGCCAGCAGCAAAGGGGGCAGGGGGAGGGATCAGCCCCAGCATTTT
TRBV6-2/TRBV6-3	many	.	TRBJ2-7	CASSSSSNFEQYF	TGTGCCAGCAGTTCCTCCTCCAACTTCGAGCAGTACTTC